This T cell receptor beta chain is from a study of blood T cells in healthy people across ages. Only one count was recorded for this clonotype. A second PCR of about 6 to 12 cycles used a sample-barcoded 5' primer and a J-beta primer mix. MiXCR, applied by TCRdb to the 5' RACE reads, yields one record per CDR3 protein. The sample gives over 950,000 distinct CDR3 sequences, roughly half of which show up once; 20% to 25% is in the top ten. The sample was blood. This receptor was identified in a woman in her sixties in good health.

The chain's CDR3 is CASSLVGGSPDTQYF. In DNA form, the CDR3 reads TGCGCCAGCAGCTTAGTAGGGGGGAGCCCAGATACGCAGTATTTT. This chain uses TRBV5-1 with TRBJ2-3; D tentatively reads TRBD1 or TRBD2 (6 bases each). The germline V gene encodes CDR1 SGHRS and CDR2 YFSETQ. V was shortened by 2 bases and J by 4 bases, with 14 bases between the two germline ends. This CDR3 is built from 15 residues.